This passage covers 27 T cell receptor beta chains from one sample sequenced in a study of cytomegalovirus exposure and HLA in healthy donors. The PCR ran on 60 Vbeta and 13 Jbeta primers. TCRdb keeps only in-frame clones here, not all; method: immunoSEQ multiplex PCR. The sample records more than 130,000 clones, about 79% being singletons. Sequencing used PBMCs. These receptors were collected from a man in his forties in good health and CMV-seropositive.

The chain recombines TRBV19 with TRBJ1-1; D might be TRBD1 (5 bases). Trimming took off 4 bases at V and 7 bases at J, with 10 bases between the two ends. The CDR3 covers 12 residues. Germline V gene sequence: CDR1 LNHDA, CDR2 SQIVND (reference sequence). CDR3 in DNA: TGTGCCAGTAGTACCGTACAGGATGAAGCTTTCTTT. Protein: CASSTVQDEAFF.

The chain recombines TRBV6-6 with TRBJ1-5; 8 bases match TRBD1. J gave up 0 bases and V 5 bases, and 6 bases lay outside the gene matches. The CDR3 totals 16 residues. Germline CDR1 MNHNY, CDR2 SVGAGI (reference sequence). The CDR3 loop reads CASSTGQVPSNQPQHF. The CDR3 DNA sequence: TGTGCCAGCAGTACGGGACAGGTTCCTAGCAATCAGCCCCAGCATTTT.

The chain employs TRBV5-1 and TRBJ1-2, with D maybe TRBD1 (6 bases). CDR1 and CDR2 (germline): SGHRS, YFSETQ. The CDR3 runs to 15 residues. Trimming took off 0 bases at V and 6 bases at J, with 15 bases between the two ends. CDR3 loop: CASSLEYRALNGYTF. The CDR3 bases are TGCGCCAGCAGCTTGGAGTACAGGGCTCTTAATGGCTACACCTTC.

This clone was counted once. The rearrangement joins TRBV28 to TRBJ1-2; 7 nucleotides align to TRBD1. Germline V gives CDR1 MDHEN, CDR2 SYDVKM. This CDR3 contains 13 residues. J gave up 4 bases and V 5 bases, and 4 bases lay outside the gene matches. CDR3 region: CASSRGTVYGYTF. As DNA, the CDR3 is TGTGCCAGCAGTCGAGGGACAGTCTATGGCTACACCTTC.

This clone was counted only a few times. This chain uses TRBV30 with TRBJ1-3; D gene ambiguous. The germline CDR1 and CDR2 sequences are GTSNPN and SVGIG (reference sequence). The V end lost 4 bases, the J end lost 0 bases, and 16 bases lay between the germline ends. The length of the CDR3 is 16 residues. The CDR3 sequence: CAWTSLGLFSGNTIYF. CDR3 in DNA: TGTGCCTGGACCAGCCTCGGGTTATTCTCTGGAAACACCATATATTTT. Supplemented by reference TRBV30 and TRBJ1-3, the full variable domain reads SQTIHQWPATLVQPVGSPLSLECTVEGTSNPNLYWYRQAAGRGLQLLFYSVGIGQISSEVPQNLSASRPQDRQFILSSKKLLLSDSGFYLCAWTSLGLFSGNTIYFGEGSWLTVV.

This clone showed up just once. Here the CDR3 DNA reads TGCGCCAGCAGCCAAGATAAAGGCGGCAGAGGCACCTACGAGCAGTACTTC. It translates to CASSQDKGGRGTYEQYF. J is TRBJ2-7 and V is TRBV4-3, with D hard to call. This CDR3 region has 17 residues. Germline values: CDR1 LGHNA, CDR2 YSLEER. Trimming took 0 bases from V and 2 from J, leaving 17 bases between them.

The J gene is TRBJ2-3, the V gene TRBV9; the D is unclear. V was cut by 2 bases and J by 0 bases, with 10 bases left in between. CDR1 SGDLS and CDR2 YYNGEE come from the germline V gene. This CDR3 has 15 amino acids. CDR3 sequence (DNA): TGTGCCAGCAGCGTCCCTGCCGGTAGCACAGATACGCAGTATTTT. Protein sequence: CASSVPAGSTDTQYF. The variable domain in full, completed from reference TRBV9 and TRBJ2-3, reads DSGVTQTPKHLITATGQRVTLRCSPRSGDLSVYWYQQSLDQGLQFLIQYYNGEERAKGNILERFSAQQFPDLHSELNLSSLELGDSALYFCASSVPAGSTDTQYFGPGTRLTVL.

The chain joins TRBV7-8 to TRBJ2-3; 8 bases are shared with TRBD2. The CDR3 extends over 17 amino acids. J gave up 3 bases and V 9 bases, and 17 bases lay outside the gene matches. The germline gives CDR1 SGHVS, CDR2 FQNEAQ. Here the CDR3 reads CASQLRVATSVTDTQYF. The DNA for the CDR3 is TGTGCCAGTCAGCTTAGGGTGGCGACTAGCGTGACAGATACGCAGTATTTT.

This chain links TRBV7-3 with TRBJ2-3; 7 bases agree with TRBD1. The J segment lost 4 bases and the V segment lost 4 bases, leaving 8 bases of the junction unmatched. The CDR3 loop spans 15 amino acids. Germline V gives CDR1 SGHTA, CDR2 FQGTGA. As DNA, the CDR3 is TGTGCCAGCAGCTCTAAAGGGGGCCTGGCAGATACGCAGTATTTT. It yields the protein CASSSKGGLADTQYF. Using reference TRBV7-3 and TRBJ2-3 for the parts outside the CDR3, the full variable domain is GAGVSQTPSNKVTEKGKYVELRCDPISGHTALYWYRQSLGQGPEFLIYFQGTGAADDSGLPNDRFFAVRPEGSVSTLKIQRTERGDSAVYLCASSSKGGLADTQYFGPGTRLTVL.

V usage is TRBV29-1 and J usage is TRBJ1-2; a weak D match, TRBD1 (5 bases). Germline V lookup: CDR1 SQVTM, CDR2 ANQGSEA. There are 12 residues in the CDR3. The V end lost 6 bases, the J end lost 5 bases, and 13 bases lay between the germline ends. Written as DNA, the CDR3 is TGCAGCGTCCCCGCGGACATGTATGGCTACACCTTC. Encoded protein: CSVPADMYGYTF.

This chain uses TRBV7-9 with TRBJ1-2; 8 nucleotides agree with TRBD1. The V and J ends lost 6 bases and 5 bases, in that order; junction bases with no gene match: 8. Germline CDR1 reads SEHNR; CDR2 reads FQNEAQ (reference sequence). This CDR3 is 14 amino acids long. The CDR3 bases are TGTGCCAGCAGTTCCTCCGGGACAGGTTATGGCTACACCTTC. Translation: CASSSSGTGYGYTF.

This clone is medium-sized within its sample. The chain uses TRBV2 and TRBJ2-1, with no clear D. Germline loops: CDR1 SNHLY, CDR2 FYNNEI. The CDR3 runs to 13 residues. The V and J ends lost 6 bases and 4 bases respectively, with 10 bases between them. DNA for the CDR3: TGTGCCAGCAGGGGTGCACTATACAATGAGCAGTTCTTC. It is translated as CASRGALYNEQFF.

The CDR3 coding sequence is TGTGCCAGCAGCGTAGCGGGAGATCCCTACGAGCAGTACTTC. Its protein is CASSVAGDPYEQYF. The genes are TRBV9 and TRBJ2-7; D perhaps matches TRBD2 (6 bases). The length of the CDR3 is 14 residues. V lost 0 bases to trimming and J lost 2 bases, with 9 bases between them. Germline CDR1 reads SGDLS; CDR2 reads YYNGEE.

The chain links TRBV27 to TRBJ2-7, with D unclear. Germline V gene sequence: CDR1 MNHEY, CDR2 SMNVEV (reference sequence). This CDR3 has 17 amino acids. Between the trimmed V and J ends, which lost 3 bases and 2 bases, there was a span of 20 bases. This CDR3 is CASSFTAEATYAYEQYF. CDR3 coding DNA: TGTGCCAGCAGTTTTACCGCAGAGGCAACCTACGCCTACGAGCAGTACTTC.

The chain is built from TRBV5-3 and TRBJ2-7; D may be TRBD1 (6 bases). TRBV5-3 is known as an ORF, though its function is uncertain. Trimming removed 4 bases at V and 2 bases at J, with 10 bases between. This CDR3 spans 13 amino acids. CDR3 nucleotide sequence: TGTGCCAGAAGCCGGGACAAAACCTACGAGCAGTACTTC. This codes for CARSRDKTYEQYF.

The genes are TRBV7-9 and TRBJ2-7, with TRBD1 matching over 10 bases. J gave up 6 bases and V 4 bases, and 3 bases lay outside the gene matches. This CDR3 comprises 13 residues. Per germline, CDR1 SEHNR and CDR2 FQNEAQ (reference sequence). In DNA, the CDR3 is TGTGCCAGCAGCTATTGGACAGGGGGCGAGCAGTACTTC. Amino acids: CASSYWTGGEQYF.

This clone was observed a few times. The chain uses TRBV7-9 and TRBJ2-4; D remains ambiguous. V was trimmed by 6 bases and J by 5 bases, leaving 5 bases between them. The CDR3 spans 11 residues. Germline CDR1 and CDR2: SEHNR and FQNEAQ (reference sequence). The DNA of the CDR3 is TGTGCCAGCAGTGGAGAAAACATTCAGTACTTC. Protein: CASSGENIQYF.

The V call is TRBV19, the J call TRBJ1-1; TRBD1 might be the D (5 bases). V was pared by 1 base and J by 0 bases, with 9 bases between. The CDR3 has 15 amino acids. Germline loops: CDR1 LNHDA, CDR2 SQIVND (reference sequence). The CDR3, as DNA: TGTGCCAGTAGTATAGGGACAAAGTTGAACACTGAAGCTTTCTTT. Translated: CASSIGTKLNTEAFF.

The CDR3, as DNA: TGTGCCAGCAGCCCCGAGCAGAGCGGTTACAATGAGCAGTTCTTC. It yields the protein CASSPEQSGYNEQFF. V usage is TRBV4-2 and J usage is TRBJ2-1; the D gene is possibly TRBD2 (5 bases). The CDR3 is 15 amino acids. Deletions cut 4 bases from V and 4 bases from J, with 14 bases between. CDR1 is LGHNA, CDR2 YNFKEQ, per germline.

The CDR3 DNA reads TGTGCCAGCAGCTTGCAGACAGCCGAGCAGTACTTC. Protein sequence: CASSLQTAEQYF. V usage is TRBV5-6 and J usage is TRBJ2-7; D is perhaps TRBD1 (5 bases). CDR3 length equals 12 residues. The germline CDR1 and CDR2 sequences are SGHDT and YYEEEE. Trimming took off 1 base at V and 6 bases at J, with 8 bases between the two ends.

The chain employs TRBV27 and TRBJ1-1, with 8 positions matching TRBD1. The CDR3 is made up of 13 amino acids. The V segment lost 5 bases and the J segment 10 bases; nucleotides outside the gene matches: 9. CDR1 is MNHEY and CDR2 is SMNVEV in the germline V gene (reference sequence). The CDR3 sequence is CASSPSQGARAFF. CDR3 DNA: TGTGCCAGCAGTCCATCGCAGGGGGCGAGAGCTTTCTTT.

The gene calls are TRBV30 and TRBJ2-3, with unresolved D. Germline V gene lookup returns CDR1 GTSNPN and CDR2 SVGIG (reference sequence). The CDR3 is 12 amino acids. The V and J ends lost 2 bases and 2 bases respectively, with 5 bases between them. The CDR3 is CAWSTATDTQYF. The CDR3 DNA is TGTGCCTGGAGTACAGCCACAGATACGCAGTATTTT. The full variable domain, in which reference TRBV30 and TRBJ2-3 provide the parts outside the CDR3, is SQTIHQWPATLVQPVGSPLSLECTVEGTSNPNLYWYRQAAGRGLQLLFYSVGIGQISSEVPQNLSASRPQDRQFILSSKKLLLSDSGFYLCAWSTATDTQYFGPGTRLTVL.

The rearrangement joins TRBV6-5 to TRBJ2-7, with 7 bases fitting TRBD2. Germline V gene lookup returns CDR1 MNHEY and CDR2 SVGAGI. V lost 0 bases and J lost 5; bases outside the gene matches: 10. The CDR3 contains 16 residues. The CDR3 bases are TGTGCCAGCAGTTACTCGAGCTTAGCCGGGAGGAACGAGCAGTACTTC. Amino acid sequence: CASSYSSLAGRNEQYF.

This clone appeared once. At one boundary the junction diverges from the germline segment, which might be a read error. The CDR3 sequence: CSSSPGYF. Written as DNA, the CDR3 is TGTTCCAGCAGCCCAGGGTATTTT. This rearrangement joins TRBV7-9 to TRBJ2-3; D remains unclear. The CDR3 runs 8 residues. The germline V gene has CDR1 SEHNR and CDR2 FQNEAQ (reference sequence).

The chain joins TRBV7-9 to TRBJ1-5; 8 bases fit TRBD1. Trimming cost V 5 bases and J 3 bases; bases outside gene matches: 9. This CDR3 comprises 16 residues. Germline assignment: CDR1 SEHNR and CDR2 FQNEAQ (reference sequence). The CDR3 DNA is TGTGCCAGCAGCGTAGGACAGGGTTGGGACAATCAGCCCCAGCATTTT. Its translation is CASSVGQGWDNQPQHF.

The J gene is TRBJ2-2, the V gene TRBV9; D possibly corresponds to TRBD1 (5 bases). The CDR3 length is 17 residues. CDR1 and CDR2 (germline): SGDLS, YYNGEE. Trimming shortened V by 0 bases and J by 6 bases, and 18 bases separated the two germline ends. The CDR3 sequence: CASSVEGVPSYAGELFF. The DNA for the CDR3 is TGTGCCAGCAGCGTAGAAGGGGTCCCCTCGTACGCCGGGGAGCTGTTTTTT. Full variable domain (outside the CDR3, taken from reference TRBV9 and TRBJ2-2): DSGVTQTPKHLITATGQRVTLRCSPRSGDLSVYWYQQSLDQGLQFLIQYYNGEERAKGNILERFSAQQFPDLHSELNLSSLELGDSALYFCASSVEGVPSYAGELFFGEGSRLTVL.

The V and J genes are TRBV6-4 and TRBJ1-3, with a tentative D call TRBD1 (5 bases). The CDR3 contains 13 residues. V was trimmed by 7 bases and J by 3 bases, leaving 10 bases between them. Per the germline V gene, CDR1 is MRHNA and CDR2 is SNTAGT. DNA for the CDR3: TGTGCCAGCACCCCAAGGGGTGGAAACACCATATATTTT. Its protein product is CASTPRGGNTIYF.